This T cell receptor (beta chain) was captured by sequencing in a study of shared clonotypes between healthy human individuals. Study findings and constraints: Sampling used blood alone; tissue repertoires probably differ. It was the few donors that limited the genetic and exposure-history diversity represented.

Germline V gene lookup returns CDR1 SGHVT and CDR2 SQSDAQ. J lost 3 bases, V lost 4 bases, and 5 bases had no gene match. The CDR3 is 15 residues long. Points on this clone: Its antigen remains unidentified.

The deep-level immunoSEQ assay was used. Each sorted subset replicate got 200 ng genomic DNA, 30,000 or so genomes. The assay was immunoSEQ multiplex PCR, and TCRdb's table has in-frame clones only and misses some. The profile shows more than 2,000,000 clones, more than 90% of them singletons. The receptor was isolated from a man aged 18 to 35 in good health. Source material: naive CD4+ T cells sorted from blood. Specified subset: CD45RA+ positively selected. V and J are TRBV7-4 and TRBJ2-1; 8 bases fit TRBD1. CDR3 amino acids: CASSSLGTGYNEQFF. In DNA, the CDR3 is TGTGCCAGCAGCTCGTTAGGGACAGGCTACAATGAGCAGTTCTTC.